These T cell receptor beta chains were read from a single sample in a study of T cell responses to AZD1222 COVID-19 vaccine. Profiling relied on immunoSEQ multiplex PCR, and the TCRdb table lists in-frame clones only, not all of them. The sample yields more than 150,000 clones, about 91% seen once. The input for sequencing was peripheral blood, taken on day 0 of AZD1222 vaccination. All receptors come from an adult in good health. CDR3s include the opening cysteine and the closing phenylalanine or tryptophan. Each record gives: V gene, D gene, J gene, clone size, CDR3 DNA, CDR3 protein. The D gene is left open where the match is weak. The size of a clone is reported for some rows only, either as once, few or many, or as a class for expanded clones.

>TRBV21-1|-|TRBJ2-1|-
TGTGCCAGCAGCCCTCCCGAGGGACTAGCTCCGAATAATGAGCAGTTCTTC
CASSPPEGLAPNNEQFF
>TRBV28|TRBD1|TRBJ1-5|-
TGTGCCAGCAAAGGCGGACAGGGAGGGCAGCCCCAGCATTTT
CASKGGQGGQPQHF
>TRBV11-3|-|TRBJ2-1|once
TGTGCCAGCAGCTCCTCCCGGGGAGACCCTGCGGATGAGCAGTTCTTC
CASSSSRGDPADEQFF
>TRBV29-1|TRBD1|TRBJ2-3|-
TGCAGCGTTGCGGCCGGGACAGGGGTGGATACGCAGTATTTT
CSVAAGTGVDTQYF
>TRBV5-1|-|TRBJ1-4|-
TGCGCCAGCAGCTCGACCGTTGGGGGTGAAAAACTGTTTTTT
CASSSTVGGEKLFF
>TRBV10-3|-|TRBJ1-5|-
TGTGCCGTCAGAGGGGCCCTTTCCAATCAGCCCCAGCATTTT
CAVRGALSNQPQHF
>TRBV27|-|TRBJ1-2|-
TGTGCCAGCAGTTTCATAGACTCCGAGGGTGGCTACACCTTC
CASSFIDSEGGYTF
>TRBV15|-|TRBJ1-4|-
TGTGCCACCAGCAGAGCTTTGGGGGCTAATGAAAAACTGTTTTTT
CATSRALGANEKLFF
>TRBV25-1|-|TRBJ2-7|-
TGTGCCAGCAGTGAATATTACAGTGCCTACGAGCAGTACTTC
CASSEYYSAYEQYF
>TRBV5-6|TRBD1|TRBJ2-7|-
TGTGCCAGCACCCTAGGGACAGGCTACGAGCAGTACTTC
CASTLGTGYEQYF
>TRBV10-3|TRBD2|TRBJ2-1|-
TGTGCCATCAGCATTTTGACTAGCGGGGGGCCTAATGAGCAGTTCTTC
CAISILTSGGPNEQFF
>TRBV5-1|-|TRBJ2-2|-
TGCGCCAGCAGCTTACAGGTGACGAACACCGGGGAGCTGTTTTTT
CASSLQVTNTGELFF
>TRBV27|TRBD2|TRBJ2-1|-
TGTGCCAGCAGTTTTGGGACTAGCGGGCACAACAATGAGCAGTTCTTC
CASSFGTSGHNNEQFF
>TRBV4-3|TRBD1|TRBJ2-7|-
TGCGCCAGCAGCCAAGATCAGAGGGGGCCCTACGAGCAGTACTTC
CASSQDQRGPYEQYF
>TRBV5-5|TRBD2|TRBJ2-7|-
TGTGCCAGCAGCTTCCCGGGACTAGCGGGGGGGTTTGTCGCCTACGAGCAGTACTTC
CASSFPGLAGGFVAYEQYF
>TRBV15|TRBD2|TRBJ2-1|-
TGTGCCACCAGCAGAGATGCGGGGGGCTACAATGAGCAGTTCTTC
CATSRDAGGYNEQFF
>TRBV15|-|TRBJ2-1|-
TGTGCCACCAGCAGTGAAGGGAGCACCTACAATGAGCAGTTCTTC
CATSSEGSTYNEQFF
>TRBV10-3|-|TRBJ2-1|-
TGTGCCATCAGTATATACGGGGATGAGCAGTTCTTC
CAISIYGDEQFF